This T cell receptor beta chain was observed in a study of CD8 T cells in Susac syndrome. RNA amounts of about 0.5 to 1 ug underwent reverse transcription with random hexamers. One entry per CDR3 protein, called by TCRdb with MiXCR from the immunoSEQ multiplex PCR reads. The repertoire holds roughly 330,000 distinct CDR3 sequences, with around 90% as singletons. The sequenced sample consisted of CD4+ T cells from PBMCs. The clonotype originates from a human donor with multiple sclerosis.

The CDR3 region has the DNA TGTGCCAGCAGCTTGGGCGGGGGGCCGAGCACAGATACGCAGTATTTT. This codes for CASSLGGGPSTDTQYF. The chain recombines TRBV7-9 with TRBJ2-3, with TRBD2 matching 8 bases. The CDR3 has 16 residues. The junction had 5 bases not matched to a gene; V was cut back by 3 bases and J by 0 bases. Germline V CDR1 and CDR2: SEHNR, FQNEAQ (reference sequence).